These 20 T cell receptor beta chains came from one sample sequenced in a study of cytomegalovirus exposure and HLA in healthy donors. The assay was immunoSEQ multiplex PCR, and TCRdb's table has in-frame clones only and misses some. The sample yields about 180,000 clones, around 87% seen once. Sequencing input: PBMCs. These receptors were obtained from a woman aged 25 to 39 in good health and CMV-seronegative.

This chain joins TRBV19 and TRBJ1-5, with 11 bases that match TRBD1. Germline CDR1 LNHDA, CDR2 SQIVND (reference sequence). This CDR3 is 15 amino acids long. V was clipped by 6 bases and J by 6 bases; unmatched bases: 7. CDR3 coding DNA: TGTGCCAGTAGCACCGGGACAGGGGGGCGTCAGCCCCAGCATTTT. Its protein is CASSTGTGGRQPQHF.

The V call is TRBV25-1, the J call TRBJ2-3; 10 bases fit TRBD2. With V trimmed by 4 bases and J by 3 bases, 4 bases remained unmatched. CDR3 size: 15 residues. Germline V lookup: CDR1 MGHDK, CDR2 SYGVNS. The CDR3 reads CASSASGGATDTQYF. The CDR3 bases are TGTGCCAGCAGTGCGAGCGGGGGGGCAACAGATACGCAGTATTTT.

V gene TRBV5-6 combines with J gene TRBJ2-5; 12 nucleotides align to TRBD1. J gave up 6 bases and V 4 bases, and 7 bases lay outside the gene matches. Germline V lookup: CDR1 SGHDT, CDR2 YYEEEE. This CDR3 is 15 amino acids long. The CDR3 DNA sequence: TGTGCCAGCAGCACGGGACAGGGGGCTGAGAAGACCCAGTACTTC. Protein product: CASSTGQGAEKTQYF.

The V and J genes are TRBV30 and TRBJ2-6, with D uncertain. Per the germline V gene, CDR1 is GTSNPN and CDR2 is SVGIG (reference sequence). Deletions cut 4 bases from V and 0 bases from J, with 10 bases between. The CDR3 covers 15 residues. CDR3 bases: TGTGCCTGGACCCGCAGTTTCTCTGGGGCCAACGTCCTGACTTTC. Its translation is CAWTRSFSGANVLTF.

This chain connects TRBV25-1 to TRBJ2-7; 7 nucleotides align to TRBD1. Losses at the gene ends were 4 bases for V and 0 bases for J; bases not matched to a gene: 6. Germline lookup yields CDR1 MGHDK and CDR2 SYGVNS. The CDR3 extends over 15 amino acids. The CDR3 nucleotides read TGTGCCAGCAGTGCTACGACAGGGAACTCCTACGAGCAGTACTTC. The encoded protein is CASSATTGNSYEQYF.

This chain uses TRBV5-1 with TRBJ2-5, with D possibly TRBD2 on 7 matching bases. The CDR3 consists of 15 residues. Trimming took 5 bases from V and 1 from J, leaving 15 bases between them. Germline values: CDR1 SGHRS, CDR2 YFSETQ. The DNA of the CDR3 is TGCGCCAGCAGTAGGGGGGGCGGGAGCCAAGAGACCCAGTACTTC. This encodes CASSRGGGSQETQYF.

This clone was seen just once. The chain combines TRBV7-2 with TRBJ2-5; a weak D match, TRBD2 (6 bases). CDR3 length equals 14 residues. The germline V gene encodes CDR1 SGHTA and CDR2 FQGNSA. Trimming took off 4 bases at V and 9 bases at J, with 18 bases between the two ends. The CDR3 nucleotides are TGTGCCAGCAGCTCCCGGACTACGGGGATGGCCCAGTACTTC. Protein product: CASSSRTTGMAQYF.

The V gene is TRBV11-2, the J gene TRBJ2-7; possibly TRBD1 for D (6 bases). V was cut by 6 bases and J by 4 bases, with 22 bases left in between. The CDR3 extends over 16 amino acids. Germline V CDR1 and CDR2: SGHAT, FQNNGV. The CDR3 region is CASRRAAGTLPYEQYF. Written as DNA, the CDR3 is TGTGCCAGCAGGCGAGCTGCCGGGACACTACCTTACGAGCAGTACTTC.

The chain carries TRBV6-5 and TRBJ2-7, with 12 bases matching TRBD2. The germline V gene has CDR1 MNHEY and CDR2 SVGAGI. Trimming cost V 5 bases and J 1 base; bases outside gene matches: 3. The CDR3 length is 15 residues. The DNA of the CDR3 is TGTGCCAGCAGTAGACTAGCGGGGGAGTCCTACGAGCAGTACTTC. Protein: CASSRLAGESYEQYF.

This chain connects TRBV23-1 to TRBJ1-1, with a weak D call TRBD1 (6 bases). TRBV23-1 is an open reading frame whose function is uncertain. With 0 bases removed from V and 1 base from J, the gap between germline ends came to 18 bases. This CDR3 has 18 amino acids. The CDR3 nucleotides are TGCGCCAGCAGTCAATCGTGCAGGGGAACGGGGCCGAACACTGAAGCTTTCTTT. It yields the protein CASSQSCRGTGPNTEAFF.

Only a few counts were recorded for this clone. This sequence joins TRBV2 and TRBJ2-7, with TRBD1 matching 10 bases. The V gene's germline CDR1 is SNHLY and CDR2 FYNNEI. Trimming removed 4 bases from V and 3 bases from J; junction bases left unmatched: 3. CDR3 length equals 14 residues. CDR3 amino acids: CASSVGTGDYEQYF. The CDR3 DNA reads TGTGCCAGCAGTGTAGGGACAGGGGACTACGAGCAGTACTTC.

This chain joins TRBV10-1 and TRBJ1-6; D gene uncertain. The V end was cut by 5 bases, the J end by 4 bases, with 6 bases between. CDR1 and CDR2 (germline): WNHNN, SYGVQD (reference sequence). The CDR3 has 13 amino acids. The CDR3 spells CASSRGYNSPLHF. As DNA, the CDR3 is TGCGCCAGCAGTCGGGGATATAATTCACCCCTCCACTTT.

CDR3 amino acids: CASSASSYNSPLHF. The CDR3, as DNA: TGTGCCAGCAGTGCCAGCTCCTATAATTCACCCCTCCACTTT. The chain carries TRBV2 and TRBJ1-6; D gene uncertain. The CDR3 has 14 residues. CDR1 is SNHLY, CDR2 FYNNEI, per germline. Trimming removed 4 bases at V and 0 bases at J, with 4 bases between.

V gene TRBV6-1 combines with J gene TRBJ2-5; maybe TRBD1 (7 bases). The CDR3 has 13 residues. Germline V gene sequence: CDR1 MNHNS, CDR2 SASEGT. V was pared by 4 bases and J by 7 bases, with 13 bases between. This chain's CDR3 is CASSGGTVGTQYF. The CDR3 nucleotides read TGTGCCAGCAGTGGCGGGACAGTCGGGACCCAGTACTTC.

The rearrangement uses TRBV7-9 and TRBJ2-3; D unclear. The germline V gene encodes CDR1 SEHNR and CDR2 FQNEAQ (reference sequence). The CDR3 spans 15 residues. Deletions cut 2 bases from V and 1 base from J, with 10 bases between. CDR3 DNA sequence: TGTGCCAGCAGCTTATTACCGGAGCGCACAGATACGCAGTATTTT. It specifies CASSLLPERTDTQYF.

This clone was seen only once. The chain employs TRBV19 and TRBJ1-1; 8 bases map to TRBD1. The V and J ends lost 6 bases and 6 bases, in that order; junction bases with no gene match: 12. Looked up from germline, CDR1 is LNHDA and CDR2 is SQIVND (reference sequence). The CDR3 has 15 residues. The CDR3 is CASRLRRDRGAEAFF. As DNA, the CDR3 is TGTGCCAGTAGGCTAAGGAGAGACAGGGGCGCTGAAGCTTTCTTT.

V gene TRBV6-1 combines with J gene TRBJ1-1; tentative D call: TRBD1 (6 bases). The V gene lost 10 bases and the J gene lost 0 bases, with 12 bases spanning the gap. This CDR3 spans 13 amino acids. CDR1 and CDR2 from the germline V gene are MNHNS and SASEGT. The CDR3 sequence is CATLDRMNTEAFF. The CDR3 DNA sequence: TGTGCCACCCTGGACAGAATGAACACTGAAGCTTTCTTT.

The rearrangement joins TRBV27 to TRBJ2-1, with 9 bases that match TRBD1. V lost 3 bases, J lost 15 bases, and 3 bases stayed unmatched. The CDR3 loop spans 11 amino acids. Germline CDR1 reads MNHEY; CDR2 reads SMNVEV (reference sequence). CDR3 sequence: CASSLGTGRFF. The CDR3 DNA reads TGTGCCAGCAGTTTGGGGACAGGGCGGTTCTTC.

The rearrangement uses TRBV5-1 and TRBJ2-3; 11 bases are a match to TRBD2. V lost 3 bases, J lost 1 base, and 1 base stayed unmatched. Per germline, CDR1 SGHRS and CDR2 YFSETQ. The CDR3 runs to 15 residues. CDR3: CASSSGLAGTDTQYF. As DNA, the CDR3 is TGCGCCAGCAGCTCGGGACTAGCGGGCACAGATACGCAGTATTTT.

This chain uses TRBV6-1 with TRBJ1-4, with TRBD1 as a possible D gene (6 bases). The germline gives CDR1 MNHNS, CDR2 SASEGT. This CDR3 has 16 amino acids. V was trimmed by 4 bases and J by 8 bases, leaving 20 bases between them. This chain's CDR3 is CASSVFGTPGREKLFF. The DNA for the CDR3 is TGTGCCAGCAGTGTCTTCGGGACACCTGGAAGGGAAAAACTGTTTTTT.